This T cell receptor beta chain is from a study of long-term antiretroviral therapy in people with HIV. CDR3 length: 18 amino acids. V trimming: 0 bases; J trimming: 2 bases; junction bases outside the gene matches: 8. The V gene's germline CDR1 is MGHRA and CDR2 YSYEKL. With regard to this clone: Its specificity is not known.

The study's findings and limits: Drawn between about 2003 and 2017, the blood was possibly obtained under older ART regimens.

Researchers report immunoSEQ v3.0 was run at survey level. Profiled with immunoSEQ multiplex PCR; TCRdb holds only in-frame clones, not every one. The sample contains some 16,000 clones, 75% to 85% of which appear only once. There was at least one pre-ART PBMC sample for each donor, plus at least two post-ART PBMC samples. The sequences come from unsorted PBMCs, collected 2.1 years after starting antiretroviral therapy. The TCR sequence derives from a man between 35 and 55 years old with HIV. The rearrangement joins TRBV4-1 to TRBJ2-2, with 8 bases fitting TRBD2. The CDR3 DNA reads TGCGCCAGCAGCCAAGACTATGGTAGCGGGGTAAACACCGGGGAGCTGTTTTTT. Amino acid sequence: CASSQDYGSGVNTGELFF.